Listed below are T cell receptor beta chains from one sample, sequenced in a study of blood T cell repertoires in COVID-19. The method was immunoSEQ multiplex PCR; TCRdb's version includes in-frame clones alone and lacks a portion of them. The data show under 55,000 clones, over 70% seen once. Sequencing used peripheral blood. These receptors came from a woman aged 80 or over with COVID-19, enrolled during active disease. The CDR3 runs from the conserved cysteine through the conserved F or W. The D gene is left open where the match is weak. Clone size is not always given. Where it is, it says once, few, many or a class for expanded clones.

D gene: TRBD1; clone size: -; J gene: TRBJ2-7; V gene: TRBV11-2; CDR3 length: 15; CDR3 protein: CASRVGTGREHEQYF; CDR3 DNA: TGTGCCAGCAGGGTGGGGACAGGGAGAGAACACGAGCAGTACTTC
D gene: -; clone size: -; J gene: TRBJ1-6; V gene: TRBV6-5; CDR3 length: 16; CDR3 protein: CASSYQSSSYNSPLHF; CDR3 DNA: TGTGCCAGCAGTTACCAGTCTAGCTCCTATAATTCACCCCTCCACTTT
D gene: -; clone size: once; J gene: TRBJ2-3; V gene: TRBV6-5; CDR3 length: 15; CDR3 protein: CASSYGRVSTDTQYF; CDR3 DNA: TGTGCCAGCAGTTATGGGCGGGTGAGCACAGATACGCAGTATTTT
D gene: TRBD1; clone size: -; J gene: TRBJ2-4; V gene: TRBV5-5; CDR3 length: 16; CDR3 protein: CASSLAGTGSKNIQYF; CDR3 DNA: TGTGCCAGCAGCTTGGCCGGGACAGGGTCCAAAAACATTCAGTACTTC
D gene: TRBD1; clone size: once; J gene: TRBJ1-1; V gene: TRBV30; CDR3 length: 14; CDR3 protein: CAWSSGTGNTEAFF; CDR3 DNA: TGTGCCTGGAGTTCCGGGACAGGGAACACTGAAGCTTTCTTT
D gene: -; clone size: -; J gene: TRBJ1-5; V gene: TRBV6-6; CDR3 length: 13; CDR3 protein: CASSPRGNQPQHF; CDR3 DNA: TGTGCCAGCAGCCCGAGGGGGAATCAGCCCCAGCATTTT
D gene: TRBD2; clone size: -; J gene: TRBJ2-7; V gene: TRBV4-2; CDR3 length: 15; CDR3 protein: CASSQASGGSYEQYF; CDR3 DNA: TGTGCCAGCAGCCAAGCTAGCGGGGGTTCCTACGAGCAGTACTTC
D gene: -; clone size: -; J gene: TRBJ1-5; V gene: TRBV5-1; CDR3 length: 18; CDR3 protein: CASSLGMGGSGANQPQHF; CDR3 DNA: TGCGCCAGCAGCTTGGGAATGGGTGGAAGCGGAGCAAATCAGCCCCAGCATTTT
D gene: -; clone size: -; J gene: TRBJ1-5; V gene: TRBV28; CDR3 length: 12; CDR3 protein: CASSLRRGPQHF; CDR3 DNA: TGTGCCAGCAGTTTAAGGAGGGGGCCCCAGCATTTT
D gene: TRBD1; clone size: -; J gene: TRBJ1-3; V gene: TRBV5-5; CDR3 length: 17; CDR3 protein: CASSLVSGGRSGNTIYF; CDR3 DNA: TGTGCCAGCAGCTTGGTATCAGGGGGTCGATCTGGAAACACCATATATTTT
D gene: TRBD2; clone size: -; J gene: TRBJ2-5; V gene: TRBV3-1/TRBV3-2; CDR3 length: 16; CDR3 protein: CASSPLLRGYQETQYF; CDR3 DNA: TGTGCCAGCAGCCCCCTCTTGCGGGGGTACCAAGAGACCCAGTACTTC
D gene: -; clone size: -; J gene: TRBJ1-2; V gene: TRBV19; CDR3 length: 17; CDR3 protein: CASSIPGRLSPNYGYTF; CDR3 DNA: TGTGCCAGTAGTATACCGGGTAGGCTCTCGCCTAACTATGGCTACACCTTC
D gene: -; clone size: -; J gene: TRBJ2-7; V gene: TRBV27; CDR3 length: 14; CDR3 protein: CASSFAEGIYEQYF; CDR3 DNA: TGTGCCAGCAGTTTCGCGGAGGGGATCTACGAGCAGTACTTC